The present T cell receptor beta chain was sequenced within a study of blood T cell repertoires in COVID-19 (dated by TCRdb to 2018 to 2020). Regarding the study in general: The collaborator samples originated in the United States, Italy and Spain and spanned the acute and convalescent phases of COVID-19. Where HLA class I and class II types were available, the types were taken from metadata supplied by the sample provider, not from assay-based typing. Sample metadata almost always included a de-identified subject ID, COVID-19 status, age in years and sex. The prospective study material was composed of cDNA or gDNA derived from T cells, B-cell-depleted T cells, or PBMCs. Deeply sampled blood TCRbeta repertoires from subjects exposed to, actively infected with, or recovered from COVID-19 were included in the dataset. The samples were drawn from two sources: the first 160 participants of the ongoing ImmuneRACE study, and some 1,300 subjects contributed by 6 global collaborators. A freely available public database, intended as a resource for researchers studying the immune response to SARS-CoV-2, is where the repertoires were released. The full study reports these points: The amount of clinical and demographic metadata varied by source and participant and was provided uncurated.

The CDR3 numbers 13 residues from cysteine through phenylalanine. Only CDR3 DNA is held: 39 bases, read in frame from base 1. V loses 4 bases, J loses 7 bases, and the germline ends lie 14 bases apart. As encoded in the germline V gene (reference sequence), CDR1 is SGHNT while CDR2 is YYREEE. This clone occurred a few times. Its antigen remains unidentified. The input lacks base qualities; no much larger clone sits a single base away. TCRbeta CDR3 regions were amplified from genomic DNA using the immunoSEQ Assay, a bias-controlled multiplex PCR. Per the authors' processing: Nucleated cell counts per sample were estimated from amplification of reference gene primers within the assay. To quantify the absolute abundance of each unique TCRbeta CDR3 rearrangement, sequence reads were collapsed and filtered. For each sample, productive Simpson clonality was calculated by taking the square root of Simpson's diversity index across productive rearrangements. TCRdb carries this immuneACCESS record with in-frame sequences only. Its versions omit some clonotypes, under half of them owing to an unresolved V gene in the studies checked, with the rest unexplained. The DNA gave D and trimming, while V, J and clone size come from that table. Within this sample are about 200,000 clones, with roughly four fifths of them counted one time only. Approximately 8.4% of the sample belongs to the ten largest clones.

At one collaborating source in Seattle, patients were enrolled during active infection and were followed longitudinally through the course of disease. Each collaborating institution followed its own protocols to collect whole blood in K2EDTA tubes. For TCRbeta analysis, collaborators shipped samples as frozen whole blood, isolated PBMCs, or DNA extracted from either of those sample types. Recombination connected TRBV5-4 to TRBJ1-2, and TRBD1 may be the D gene, going by 6 matching bases. Sequencing was performed on peripheral blood. This clonotype was obtained from an elderly woman with COVID-19, enrolled during active disease. The DNA sequence is TGTGCCAGCAGCCTCAGGGGCGGCGGTGGCTACACCTTC. It codes for CASSLRGGGGYTF. Beyond the CDR3, the reference TRBV5-4 and TRBJ1-2 genes provide the residues; the full variable domain reads: ETGVTQSPTHLIKTRGQQVTLRCSSQSGHNTVSWYQQALGQGPQFIFQYYREEENGRGNFPPRFSGLQFPNYSSELNVNALELDDSALYLCASSLRGGGGYTFGSGTRLTVV.